A single T cell receptor beta chain is shown here with its context. The antigen this receptor binds is unknown. Base qualities are not provided; no much larger clone lies one nucleotide away. TCRbeta CDR3 regions were amplified from genomic DNA by means of the immunoSEQ Assay, a bias-controlled multiplex PCR. In the original analysis: The number of nucleated cells in each sample was estimated from the amplification of reference gene primers within the assay. To quantify the absolute abundance of each unique TCRbeta CDR3 rearrangement, sequence reads were collapsed and filtered. For each sample, productive Simpson clonality was calculated as the square root of Simpson's diversity index over productive rearrangements. The clones in this table, taken by TCRdb from immuneACCESS, are in-frame only. Not every clone is retained; where verified, under half of the shortfall comes from an unresolved V gene, and the cause of the rest is unknown. The DNA gave D and trimming, while V, J and clone size come from that table. For this sample the table gives 150,000 or so clones, of which about 75% were detected only once. The ten largest clones add up to under 3% of the sample.

V is clipped by 5 bases and J by 0 bases, and the sequence between their germline boundaries is 12 bases long. The CDR3 covers 15 residues, taking in both the cysteine and the phenylalanine. This entry keeps only the CDR3 DNA: 45 bases, framed from base 1. The germline V gene yields MDHEN for CDR1 and SYDVKM for CDR2. Enrolling through a virtual design, the prospective study's participants ranged in age from roughly 18 to 89 years and lived across roughly 24 United States geographic areas. Cohort assignment in the prospective study relied on participant-reported clinical history from a screening survey and a study questionnaire. Recovered participants in ImmuneRACE Cohort 3 were defined as having two consecutive negative NP/OP PCR tests, clearance from a healthcare professional, or resolution of symptoms. Each participant in the prospective study had whole blood, serum and a nasopharyngeal or oropharyngeal swab collected by mobile phlebotomists. Participants in the prospective study had the option to provide additional blood draws and questionnaires over an approximately 2-month period. Prospective study blood samples were shipped either frozen or at room temperature before DNA extraction.

This entry belongs to a study of blood T cell repertoires in COVID-19 (TCRdb year 2020). Regarding the complete study: Collaborator samples came from the United States, Italy and Spain and covered acute and convalescent phases of COVID-19. The prospective study material was composed of cDNA or gDNA derived from T cells, B-cell-depleted T cells, or PBMCs. Deeply sampled blood TCRbeta repertoires from subjects exposed to, actively infected with, or recovered from COVID-19 were included in the dataset. The repertoires were made available in a free public database intended to serve as a resource for research on the immune response to SARS-CoV-2. Samples came from the ongoing ImmuneRACE study (first 160 participants) plus 1,254 subjects from 6 global collaborators. Nearly every sample came with metadata listing a de-identified subject ID, COVID-19 status, age in years and sex. HLA class I and class II types, where available, came from metadata supplied by the sample provider rather than from assay-based typing. The full study reports these points: The quantity of clinical and demographic metadata differed by source and by participant and was supplied without curation.

The chain employs TRBV28 and TRBJ2-3; a tentative D call is TRBD1 (6 bases match). This TCR was recovered from a woman in her fifties or sixties who had recovered from COVID-19. Sequenced material: PBMCs or T cells enriched from blood (not recorded which). The CDR3 region reads CASSLSGDSTDTQYF. The base sequence is TGTGCCAGCAGTCTCTCAGGGGATAGCACAGATACGCAGTATTTT. The reference TRBV28 and TRBJ2-3 proteins fill in what lies around the CDR3, so the full variable domain reads DVKVTQSSRYLVKRTGEKVFLECVQDMDHENMFWYRQDPGLGLRLIYFSYDVKMKEKGDIPEGYSVSREKKERFSLILESASTNQTSMYLCASSLSGDSTDTQYFGPGTRLTVL.